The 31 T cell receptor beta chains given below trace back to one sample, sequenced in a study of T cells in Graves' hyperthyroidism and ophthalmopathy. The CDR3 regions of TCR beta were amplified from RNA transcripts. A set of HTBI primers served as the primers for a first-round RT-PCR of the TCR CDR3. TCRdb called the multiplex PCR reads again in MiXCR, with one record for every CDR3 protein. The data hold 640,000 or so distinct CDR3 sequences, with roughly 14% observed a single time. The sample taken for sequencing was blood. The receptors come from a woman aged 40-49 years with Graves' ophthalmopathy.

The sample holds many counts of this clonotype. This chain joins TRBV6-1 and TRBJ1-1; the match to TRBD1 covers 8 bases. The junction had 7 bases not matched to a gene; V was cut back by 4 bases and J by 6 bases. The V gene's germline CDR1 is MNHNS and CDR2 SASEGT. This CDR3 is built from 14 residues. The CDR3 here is CASSAQGARAEAFF. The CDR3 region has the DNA TGTGCCAGCAGTGCCCAGGGGGCGCGGGCTGAAGCTTTCTTT.

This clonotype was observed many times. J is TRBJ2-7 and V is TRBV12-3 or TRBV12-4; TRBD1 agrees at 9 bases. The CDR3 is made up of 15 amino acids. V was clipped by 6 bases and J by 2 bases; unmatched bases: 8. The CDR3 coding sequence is TGTGCCAGCAGACGGGACAGGGAAGATCCCTACGAGCAGTACTTC. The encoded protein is CASRRDREDPYEQYF.

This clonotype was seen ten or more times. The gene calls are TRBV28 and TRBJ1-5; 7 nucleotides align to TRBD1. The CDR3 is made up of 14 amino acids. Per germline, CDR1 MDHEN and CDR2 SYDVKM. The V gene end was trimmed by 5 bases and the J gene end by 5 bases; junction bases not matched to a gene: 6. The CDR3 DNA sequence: TGTGCCAGCAGTCACAGGGGCCCCTATCAGCCCCAGCATTTT. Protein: CASSHRGPYQPQHF.

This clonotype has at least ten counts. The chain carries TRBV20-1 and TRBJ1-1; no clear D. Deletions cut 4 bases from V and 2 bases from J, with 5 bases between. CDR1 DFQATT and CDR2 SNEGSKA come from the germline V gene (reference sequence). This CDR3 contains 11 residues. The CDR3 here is CSAKGNTEAFF. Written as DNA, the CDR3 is TGCAGTGCTAAGGGTAACACTGAAGCTTTCTTT.

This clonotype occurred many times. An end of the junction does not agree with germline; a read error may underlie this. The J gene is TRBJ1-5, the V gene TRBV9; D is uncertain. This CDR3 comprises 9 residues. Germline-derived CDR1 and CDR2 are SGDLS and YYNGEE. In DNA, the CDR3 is TGTGCCAGCAGCGTAGAAAGGTATTTT. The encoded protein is CASSVERYF.

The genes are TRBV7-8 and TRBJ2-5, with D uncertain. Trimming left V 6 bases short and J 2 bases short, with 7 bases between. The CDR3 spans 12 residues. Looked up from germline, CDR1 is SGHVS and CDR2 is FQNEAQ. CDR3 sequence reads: CASRVQQETQYF. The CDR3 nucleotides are TGTGCCAGCAGAGTGCAGCAAGAGACCCAGTACTTC.

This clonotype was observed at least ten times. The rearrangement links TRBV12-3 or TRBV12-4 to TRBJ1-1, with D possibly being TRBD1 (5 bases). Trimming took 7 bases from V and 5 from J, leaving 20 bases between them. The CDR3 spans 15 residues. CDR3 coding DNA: TGTGCCAGCACCGTTACAGGATTCGGACGGACTGAAGCTTTCTTT. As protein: CASTVTGFGRTEAFF.

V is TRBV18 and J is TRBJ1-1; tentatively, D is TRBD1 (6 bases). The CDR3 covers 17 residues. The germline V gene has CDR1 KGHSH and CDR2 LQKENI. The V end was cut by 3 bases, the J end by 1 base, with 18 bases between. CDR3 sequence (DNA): TGTGCCAGCTCACCTGTAGCGGGACACCAACCGAACACTGAAGCTTTCTTT. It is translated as CASSPVAGHQPNTEAFF.

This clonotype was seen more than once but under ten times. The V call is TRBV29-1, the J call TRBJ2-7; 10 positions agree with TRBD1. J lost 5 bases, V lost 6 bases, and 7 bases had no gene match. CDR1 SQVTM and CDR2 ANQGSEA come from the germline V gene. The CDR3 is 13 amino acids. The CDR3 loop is CSVRTGGTHEQYF. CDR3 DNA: TGCAGCGTCAGGACAGGGGGAACCCACGAGCAGTACTTC.

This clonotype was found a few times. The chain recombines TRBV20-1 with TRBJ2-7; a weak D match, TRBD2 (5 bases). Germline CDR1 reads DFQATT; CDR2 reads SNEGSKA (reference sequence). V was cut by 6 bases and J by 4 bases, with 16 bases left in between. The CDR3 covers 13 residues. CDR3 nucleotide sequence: TGCAGTGCCCCTGCTGGGCGGGCGTACGAGCAGTACTTC. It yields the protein CSAPAGRAYEQYF.

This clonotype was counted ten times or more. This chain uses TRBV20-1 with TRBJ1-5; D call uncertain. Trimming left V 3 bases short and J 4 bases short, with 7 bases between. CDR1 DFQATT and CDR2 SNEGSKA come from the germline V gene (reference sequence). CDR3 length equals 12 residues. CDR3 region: CSASDGNQPQHF. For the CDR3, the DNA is TGCAGTGCTAGTGATGGAAATCAGCCCCAGCATTTT.

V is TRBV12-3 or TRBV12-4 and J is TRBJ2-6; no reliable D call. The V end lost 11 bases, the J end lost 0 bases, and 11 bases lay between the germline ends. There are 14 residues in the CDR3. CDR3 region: CAVSRGSGANVLTF. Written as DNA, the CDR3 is TGTGCCGTAAGCCGAGGCTCTGGGGCCAACGTCCTGACTTTC.

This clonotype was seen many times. CDR3 DNA sequence: TGTGCCAGCAGCTTGTATACAGGTGGATACGAGCAGTACTTC. Translated: CASSLYTGGYEQYF. The V call is TRBV5-5, the J call TRBJ2-7, with TRBD1 as a possible D gene (5 bases). Germline CDR1 reads SGHKS; CDR2 reads YYEKEE (reference sequence). V dropped 1 base and J dropped 4 bases, with 12 bases sitting between them. The CDR3 is made up of 14 amino acids.

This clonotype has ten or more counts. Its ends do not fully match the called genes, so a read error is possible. The CDR3 reads CASRSGARDQHF. In DNA form, the CDR3 reads TGTGCCAGCAGGTCAGGGGCGAGGGACCAGCACTTC. This rearrangement joins TRBV12-3 or TRBV12-4 to TRBJ2-7; D might be TRBD1 (6 bases). This CDR3 region has 12 residues.

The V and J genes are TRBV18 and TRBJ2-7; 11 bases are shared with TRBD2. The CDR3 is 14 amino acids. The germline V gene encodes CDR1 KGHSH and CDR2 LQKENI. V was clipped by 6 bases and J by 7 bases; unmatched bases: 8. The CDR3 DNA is TGTGCCAGCTCGCTAGCGGGAGGAAATAATGAGCAGTACTTC. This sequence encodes CASSLAGGNNEQYF.

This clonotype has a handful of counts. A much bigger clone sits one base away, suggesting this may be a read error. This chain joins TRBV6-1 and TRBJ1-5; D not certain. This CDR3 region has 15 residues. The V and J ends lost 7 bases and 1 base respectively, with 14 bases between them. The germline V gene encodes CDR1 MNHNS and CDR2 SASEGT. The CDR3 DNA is TGTGCCAGCATCCAGGTGGTGGGGAGCAATCAGCCCCAGCATTTT. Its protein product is CASIQVVGSNQPQHF.

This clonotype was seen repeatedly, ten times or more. CDR3 region: CASSVGPNTGELFF. CDR3 DNA: TGTGCCAGCAGCGTGGGACCAAACACCGGGGAGCTGTTTTTT. The J gene is TRBJ2-2, the V gene TRBV9; D assignment may be TRBD1 or TRBD2 (5 bases each). The length of the CDR3 is 14 residues. V was clipped by 2 bases and J by 2 bases, with 7 bases between them. Germline values: CDR1 SGDLS, CDR2 YYNGEE.

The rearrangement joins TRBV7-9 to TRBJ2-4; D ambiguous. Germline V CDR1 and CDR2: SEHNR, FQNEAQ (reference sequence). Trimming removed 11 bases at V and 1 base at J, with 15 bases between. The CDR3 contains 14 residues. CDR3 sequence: CAFKTLDAKNIQYF. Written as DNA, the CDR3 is TGTGCCTTTAAGACCTTGGACGCCAAAAACATTCAGTACTTC.

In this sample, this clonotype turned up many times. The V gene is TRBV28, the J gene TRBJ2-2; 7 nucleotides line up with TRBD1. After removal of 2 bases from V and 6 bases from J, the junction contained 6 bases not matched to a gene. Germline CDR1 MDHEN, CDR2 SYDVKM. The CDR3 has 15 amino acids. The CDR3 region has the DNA TGTGCCAGCAGTTTAAGACAGGGTTTCTCCGGGGAGCTGTTTTTT. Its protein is CASSLRQGFSGELFF.

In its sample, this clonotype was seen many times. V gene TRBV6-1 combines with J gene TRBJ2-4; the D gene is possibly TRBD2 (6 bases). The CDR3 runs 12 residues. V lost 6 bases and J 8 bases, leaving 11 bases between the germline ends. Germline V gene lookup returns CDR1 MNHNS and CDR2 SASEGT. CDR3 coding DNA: TGTGCCAGCAGGTCGCCGGGAGACATTCAGTACTTC. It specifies CASRSPGDIQYF.

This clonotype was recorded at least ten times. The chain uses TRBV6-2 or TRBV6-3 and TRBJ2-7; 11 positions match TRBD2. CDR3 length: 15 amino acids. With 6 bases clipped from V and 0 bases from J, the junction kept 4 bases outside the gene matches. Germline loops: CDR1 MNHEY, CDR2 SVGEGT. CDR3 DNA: TGTGCCAGCAGAACTAGCGGGGGCAGCTCCTACGAGCAGTACTTC. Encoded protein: CASRTSGGSSYEQYF.

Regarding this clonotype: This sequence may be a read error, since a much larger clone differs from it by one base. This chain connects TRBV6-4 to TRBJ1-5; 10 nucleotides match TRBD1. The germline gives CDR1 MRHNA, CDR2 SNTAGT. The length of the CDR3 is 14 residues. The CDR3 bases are TGTGCCAGCAGATCCGGGACAGGGGTGAGGCCCCGGCATTTT. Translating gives CASRSGTGVRPRHF.

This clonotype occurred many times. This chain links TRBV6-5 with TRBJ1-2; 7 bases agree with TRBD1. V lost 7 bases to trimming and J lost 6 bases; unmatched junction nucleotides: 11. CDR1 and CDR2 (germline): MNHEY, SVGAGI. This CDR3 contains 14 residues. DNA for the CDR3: TGTGCCAGCACCCCTAGCCCAGGGGGGGATGGCTACACCTTC. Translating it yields CASTPSPGGDGYTF.

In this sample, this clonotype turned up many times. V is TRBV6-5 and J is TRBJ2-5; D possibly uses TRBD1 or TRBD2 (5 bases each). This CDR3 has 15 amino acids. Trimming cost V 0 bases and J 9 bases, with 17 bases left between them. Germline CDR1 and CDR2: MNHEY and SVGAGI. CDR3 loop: CASSYSMLRGDAQYF. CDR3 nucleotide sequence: TGTGCCAGCAGTTACTCGATGTTAAGAGGGGATGCCCAGTACTTC.

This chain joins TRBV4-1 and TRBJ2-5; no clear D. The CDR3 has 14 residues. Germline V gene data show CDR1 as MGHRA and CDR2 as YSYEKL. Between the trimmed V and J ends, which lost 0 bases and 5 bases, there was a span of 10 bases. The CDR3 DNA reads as TGCGCCAGCAGCCAAGAATGGGGTGGGGAGACCCAGTACTTC. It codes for CASSQEWGGETQYF.

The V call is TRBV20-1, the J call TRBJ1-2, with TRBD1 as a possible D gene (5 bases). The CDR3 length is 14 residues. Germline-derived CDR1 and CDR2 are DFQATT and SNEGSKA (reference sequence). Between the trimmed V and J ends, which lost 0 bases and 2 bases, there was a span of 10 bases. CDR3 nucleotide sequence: TGCAGTGCTAGAGATCAGGGTGGGAACTATGGCTACACCTTC. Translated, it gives CSARDQGGNYGYTF.

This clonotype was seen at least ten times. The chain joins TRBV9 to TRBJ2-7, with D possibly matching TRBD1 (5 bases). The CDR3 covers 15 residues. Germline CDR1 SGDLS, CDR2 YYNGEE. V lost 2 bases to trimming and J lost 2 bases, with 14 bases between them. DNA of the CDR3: TGTGCCAGCAGCGTCGGCCTTACAGGTGCCTACGAGCAGTACTTC. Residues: CASSVGLTGAYEQYF.

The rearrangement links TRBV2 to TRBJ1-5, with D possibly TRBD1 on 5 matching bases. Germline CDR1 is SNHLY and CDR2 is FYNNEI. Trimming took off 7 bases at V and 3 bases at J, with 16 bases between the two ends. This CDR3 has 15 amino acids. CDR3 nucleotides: TGTGCCAGCACCCCCCAGGGAGGGCCCAATCAGCCCCAGCATTTT. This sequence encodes CASTPQGGPNQPQHF.

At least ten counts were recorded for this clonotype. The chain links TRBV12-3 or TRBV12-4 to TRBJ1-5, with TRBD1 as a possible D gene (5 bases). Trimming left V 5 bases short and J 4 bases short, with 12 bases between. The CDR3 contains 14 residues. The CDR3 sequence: CASSLTGGNQPQHF. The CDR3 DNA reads TGTGCCAGCAGTCTGACCGGGGGGAATCAGCCCCAGCATTTT.

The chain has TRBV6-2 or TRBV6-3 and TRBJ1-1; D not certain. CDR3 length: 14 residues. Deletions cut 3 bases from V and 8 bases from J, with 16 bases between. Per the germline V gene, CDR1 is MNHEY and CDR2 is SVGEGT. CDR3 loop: CASSYFARSSEAFF. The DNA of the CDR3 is TGTGCCAGCAGTTATTTCGCCCGAAGTTCCGAAGCTTTCTTT.

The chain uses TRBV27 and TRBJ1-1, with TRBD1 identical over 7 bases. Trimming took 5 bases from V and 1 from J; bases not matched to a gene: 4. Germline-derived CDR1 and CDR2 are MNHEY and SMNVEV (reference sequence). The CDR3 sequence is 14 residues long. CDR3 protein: CASSRAGGNTEAFF. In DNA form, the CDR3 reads TGTGCCAGCAGTAGGGCAGGGGGGAACACTGAAGCTTTCTTT.